This TCR beta chain was identified during a study of radiotherapy plus CTLA-4 blockade in lung cancer. Study-wide background: Patients showed objective responses in 18% of cases and disease control in roughly 31%. Findings and caveats of the study: Response, reportedly, was best predicted by interferon-beta along with early blood T cell clone dynamics. Blood-borne expansion of tumor-derived TCR clones followed radiotherapy plus ipilimumab.

Clones were sequenced by immunoSEQ multiplex PCR, and TCRdb holds only the in-frame ones, with some missing. The repertoire holds tens of thousands of clones, with about four fifths as singletons. Details on this clone: Its antigen is as yet unknown.

V dropped 2 bases and J dropped 4 bases, with 14 bases sitting between them. The CDR3 has 15 amino acids. The germline V gene encodes CDR1 LNHNV and CDR2 YYDKDF (reference sequence). Source: peripheral blood, taken from a patient treated with radiotherapy plus ipilimumab. V gene TRBV15 combines with J gene TRBJ1-2, with D maybe TRBD1 (6 bases). This sequence originates from a human donor with non-small cell lung cancer that progressed on radiotherapy plus ipilimumab. The CDR3 is CATSRQPGGAYGYTF. In nucleotides, the CDR3 is TGTGCCACCAGCAGACAACCCGGGGGCGCCTATGGCTACACCTTC.